The clone carrying this T cell receptor beta chain was seen a few times. This record belongs to a study of patients and donors after allogeneic stem cell transplantation. MiXCR was run by TCRdb on the RT-PCR reads, yielding one entry per CDR3 protein. The sample shows 900,000 to 1,000,000 distinct CDR3 sequences, approximately 19% of them seen only once. From germline, CDR1 is DFQATT and CDR2 SNEGSKA (reference sequence). The CDR3 loop spans 16 amino acids. V shed 2 bases, J shed 6 bases, and the junction held 8 bases outside the gene matches. The genes are TRBV20-1 and TRBJ2-1; 12 bases map to TRBD2. The clonotype comes from a human donor who was either an allogeneic HSCT recipient or a stem cell or donor lymphocyte infusion donor (not recorded which). It is not recorded whose cells these are; they may come from a transplant donor. Source material: blood, either unsorted or a sorted T cell fraction (not recorded which). The CDR3: CSARKRLAGVGNEQFF. The CDR3 DNA sequence: TGCAGTGCTAGAAAAAGACTAGCGGGAGTGGGCAATGAGCAGTTCTTC.